Below are 2 T cell receptor beta chains sequenced from a single sample in a study of blood T cell repertoires in COVID-19. Sequencing was performed with immunoSEQ multiplex PCR; in TCRdb, only in-frame clones are kept and a portion is missing. The sample holds some 110,000 clones, under 90% seen once. Sequenced sample: peripheral blood. These receptors came from a woman aged 60-75 years with acute or convalescent COVID-19.

The rearrangement links TRBV4-1 to TRBJ1-2; 7 bases agree with TRBD1. This CDR3 region has 15 residues. Unmatched junction bases numbered 11, after V lost 2 bases and J lost 8 bases. Germline values: CDR1 MGHRA, CDR2 YSYEKL. This CDR3 reads CASSQRGGSQRGYTF. The CDR3 DNA reads as TGCGCCAGCAGCCAAAGAGGGGGCTCTCAGAGGGGCTACACCTTC.

The chain uses TRBV2 and TRBJ1-1, with D tentatively TRBD1 (5 bases). Germline V gene data show CDR1 as SNHLY and CDR2 as FYNNEI. Trimming stripped 5 bases from V and 5 bases from J, with 12 bases between. CDR3 size: 13 residues. CDR3: CASSTRVGTEAFF. The CDR3 DNA reads as TGTGCCAGCAGTACCAGGGTAGGGACTGAAGCTTTCTTT. The whole variable domain, remainder taken from reference TRBV2 and TRBJ1-1, is EPEVTQTPSHQVTQMGQEVILRCVPISNHLYFYWYRQILGQKVEFLVSFYNNEISEKSEIFDDQFSVERPDGSNFTLKIRSTKLEDSAMYFCASSTRVGTEAFFGQGTRLTVV.